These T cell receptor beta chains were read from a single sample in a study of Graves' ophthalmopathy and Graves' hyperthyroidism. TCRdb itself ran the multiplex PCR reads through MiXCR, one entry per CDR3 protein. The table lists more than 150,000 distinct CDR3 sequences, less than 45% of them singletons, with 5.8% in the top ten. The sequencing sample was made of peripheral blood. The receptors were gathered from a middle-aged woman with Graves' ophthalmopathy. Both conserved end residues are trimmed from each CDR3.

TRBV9 ASSVGTGTTEAF
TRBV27 ASSYIRDTSTEAF
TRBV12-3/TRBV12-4 ASSLARLTNTEAF
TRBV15 ATSRGLTALNYEQY
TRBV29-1 SVSGPSYGYT
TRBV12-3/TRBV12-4 ASTPTSHEDTGELF
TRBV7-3 ASSLAGRGTDTQY
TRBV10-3 AISEYLPPTGGARETQY
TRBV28 ASRLGQGSYEQY
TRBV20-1 SADGQWETQY
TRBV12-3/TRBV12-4 ASSPRQGFSYEQY
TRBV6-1 ANTTPPGTYEQY
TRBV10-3 ATVARETTYEQY
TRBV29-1 SVHHPGGDSYEQY
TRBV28 ASRSTGGYLHEQY
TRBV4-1 ASSQDLAGAYEQY
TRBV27 ASSLGPGTEAF
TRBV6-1 ASGPGQGLEEQY
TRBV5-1 ASSLWTGGSYT
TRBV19 ASSIDGLMNTEAF
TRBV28 ASTPRSVSYEQY
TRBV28 ASSSAGVAQETQY
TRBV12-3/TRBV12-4 ASTPWAANTEAF